This T cell receptor (beta chain) emerged from a study of T cell changes during pregnancy in multiple sclerosis. This table comes from immunoSEQ multiplex PCR, and its TCRdb copy is limited to in-frame clones, with some not included. Counted here are around 46,000 clones, 75% to 90% occurring once; the ten biggest clones make up approximately 8.3%. After removal of 3 bases from V and 8 bases from J, the junction contained 12 bases not matched to a gene. CDR3 size: 14 residues. In germline, CDR1 is SQVTM, CDR2 ANQGSEA. The source was CD8+ T cells from peripheral blood mononuclear cells, collected in the second trimester of pregnancy. The chain recombines TRBV29-1 with TRBJ1-2, with 7 bases identical to TRBD1. The TCR sequence derives from a female donor with multiple sclerosis, enrolled in a pregnancy study. DNA for the CDR3: TGCAGCGTTGACGACAGGGCTAATCCGCGGGGCTACACCTTC. Amino acids: CSVDDRANPRGYTF.